The present entry profiles one T cell receptor beta chain with its context. The sample originates from a study of T cell changes during pregnancy in multiple sclerosis. Produced via immunoSEQ multiplex PCR; TCRdb's table is partial and in-frame only. Among about 98,000 clones, just over 90% were seen once, and the ten largest hold roughly 2%. The CDR3 is 13 residues long. Germline CDR1 reads MDHEN; CDR2 reads SYDVKM. Trimming took 9 bases from V and 0 from J, leaving 11 bases between them. The material sequenced was peripheral blood, taken after pregnancy. The V gene is TRBV28, the J gene TRBJ1-1; tentative D call: TRBD1 (6 bases). This TCR came from a female donor in good health, enrolled as a control in a pregnancy study. CDR3 residues: CASRDIMNTEAFF. CDR3 DNA sequence: TGTGCCAGTAGGGACATAATGAACACTGAAGCTTTCTTT.